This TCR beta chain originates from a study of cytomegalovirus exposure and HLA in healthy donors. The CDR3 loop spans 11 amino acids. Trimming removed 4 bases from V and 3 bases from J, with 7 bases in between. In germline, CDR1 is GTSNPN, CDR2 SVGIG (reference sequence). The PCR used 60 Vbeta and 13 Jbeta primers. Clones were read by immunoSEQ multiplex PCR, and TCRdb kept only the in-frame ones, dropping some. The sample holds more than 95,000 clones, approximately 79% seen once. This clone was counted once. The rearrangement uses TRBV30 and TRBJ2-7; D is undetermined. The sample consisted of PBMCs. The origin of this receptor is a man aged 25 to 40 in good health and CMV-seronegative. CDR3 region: CAWTRNYEQYF. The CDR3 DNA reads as TGTGCCTGGACTAGGAACTACGAGCAGTACTTC.